This TCR beta chain was sequenced during a study of blood T cell repertoires in COVID-19. Study background: Researchers got acute and convalescent COVID-19 samples from the United States, Italy and Spain. T cells, B-cell-depleted T cells, or PBMCs provided the cDNA or gDNA that served as material.

This CDR3 has 11 residues. Germline-derived CDR1 and CDR2 are SGHTA and FQGNSA. The V end lost 2 bases, the J end lost 8 bases, and 4 bases lay between the germline ends. Per the study methods: From reference gene primer amplification, estimates of nucleated cell counts were derived. Produced via immunoSEQ multiplex PCR; TCRdb's table is partial and in-frame only. The D gene and trimming were derived from the DNA, and the V and J assignments and clone size from that table. The sample carries under 200,000 clones, about 82% recorded once. Sequencing input: peripheral blood. J is TRBJ2-1 and V is TRBV7-2, with D hard to call. The origin of this receptor is a man in his sixties with COVID-19, enrolled during active disease. CDR3 DNA: TGTGCCAGCAGCTTATTCGATGAGCAGTTCTTC. Translated: CASSLFDEQFF.